This section outlines one TCR beta chain sequence together with its context. The source of the sample is a study of radiation and T cells in renal cell carcinoma. The V segment lost 3 bases and the J segment 7 bases; nucleotides outside the gene matches: 9. In germline, CDR1 is SGHTA, CDR2 FQGNSA. The CDR3 totals 14 residues. Sample time point: blood 4 weeks post-SBRT, at nephrectomy. The treatment here: 15 Gy SBRT to primary tumor, nephrectomy 4 weeks later. Data came from immunoSEQ multiplex PCR; TCRdb stores just in-frame clones and leaves some out. This sample has 60,000 to 75,000 clones, with 70% to 80% found just once.

V usage is TRBV7-2 and J usage is TRBJ2-7, with 7 bases aligning to TRBD1. The sample was blood, taken from a patient whose treatment included radiotherapy and nephrectomy. This sequence originates from a man between 60 and 75 years old with renal cell carcinoma. Written as DNA, the CDR3 is TGTGCCAGCAGCTTGACAGGGCGATTGGGGGAGCAGTACTTC. It codes for CASSLTGRLGEQYF. Drawing the rest from reference TRBV7-2 and TRBJ2-7, the complete variable domain is GAGVSQSPSNKVTEKGKDVELRCDPISGHTALYWYRQSLGQGLEFLIYFQGNSAPDKSGLPSDRFSAERTGGSVSTLTIQRTQQEDSAVYLCASSLTGRLGEQYFGPGTRLTVT.